This T cell receptor beta chain was recovered during a study of cytomegalovirus exposure and HLA in healthy donors. Study-level results: Roughly uniform sequencing depth across donors was assumed, possibly incorrectly. Follow-up analysis found HLA locus-dependent TCR association rates, highest for DRB1 and lowest for HLA-C. Links to common viral pathogens appeared, in a later analysis, for several of the most significant clusters.

Primers included in the PCR were 60 Vbeta and 13 Jbeta primers. Clones were read by immunoSEQ multiplex PCR, and TCRdb kept only the in-frame ones, dropping some. Here the sample spans about 170,000 clones, less than 80% being singletons. On this clone: Its antigen remains unidentified.

This CDR3 region has 12 residues. Germline loops: CDR1 GTSNPN, CDR2 SVGIG (reference sequence). The V end was cut by 2 bases, the J end by 4 bases, with 9 bases between. J is TRBJ2-7 and V is TRBV30; no definite D call. The sequence derives from a female donor in good health and CMV-seronegative. The sequenced sample consisted of PBMCs. CDR3 residues: CAWSPSFYEQYF. For the CDR3, the DNA is TGTGCCTGGAGTCCCTCCTTTTACGAGCAGTACTTC.